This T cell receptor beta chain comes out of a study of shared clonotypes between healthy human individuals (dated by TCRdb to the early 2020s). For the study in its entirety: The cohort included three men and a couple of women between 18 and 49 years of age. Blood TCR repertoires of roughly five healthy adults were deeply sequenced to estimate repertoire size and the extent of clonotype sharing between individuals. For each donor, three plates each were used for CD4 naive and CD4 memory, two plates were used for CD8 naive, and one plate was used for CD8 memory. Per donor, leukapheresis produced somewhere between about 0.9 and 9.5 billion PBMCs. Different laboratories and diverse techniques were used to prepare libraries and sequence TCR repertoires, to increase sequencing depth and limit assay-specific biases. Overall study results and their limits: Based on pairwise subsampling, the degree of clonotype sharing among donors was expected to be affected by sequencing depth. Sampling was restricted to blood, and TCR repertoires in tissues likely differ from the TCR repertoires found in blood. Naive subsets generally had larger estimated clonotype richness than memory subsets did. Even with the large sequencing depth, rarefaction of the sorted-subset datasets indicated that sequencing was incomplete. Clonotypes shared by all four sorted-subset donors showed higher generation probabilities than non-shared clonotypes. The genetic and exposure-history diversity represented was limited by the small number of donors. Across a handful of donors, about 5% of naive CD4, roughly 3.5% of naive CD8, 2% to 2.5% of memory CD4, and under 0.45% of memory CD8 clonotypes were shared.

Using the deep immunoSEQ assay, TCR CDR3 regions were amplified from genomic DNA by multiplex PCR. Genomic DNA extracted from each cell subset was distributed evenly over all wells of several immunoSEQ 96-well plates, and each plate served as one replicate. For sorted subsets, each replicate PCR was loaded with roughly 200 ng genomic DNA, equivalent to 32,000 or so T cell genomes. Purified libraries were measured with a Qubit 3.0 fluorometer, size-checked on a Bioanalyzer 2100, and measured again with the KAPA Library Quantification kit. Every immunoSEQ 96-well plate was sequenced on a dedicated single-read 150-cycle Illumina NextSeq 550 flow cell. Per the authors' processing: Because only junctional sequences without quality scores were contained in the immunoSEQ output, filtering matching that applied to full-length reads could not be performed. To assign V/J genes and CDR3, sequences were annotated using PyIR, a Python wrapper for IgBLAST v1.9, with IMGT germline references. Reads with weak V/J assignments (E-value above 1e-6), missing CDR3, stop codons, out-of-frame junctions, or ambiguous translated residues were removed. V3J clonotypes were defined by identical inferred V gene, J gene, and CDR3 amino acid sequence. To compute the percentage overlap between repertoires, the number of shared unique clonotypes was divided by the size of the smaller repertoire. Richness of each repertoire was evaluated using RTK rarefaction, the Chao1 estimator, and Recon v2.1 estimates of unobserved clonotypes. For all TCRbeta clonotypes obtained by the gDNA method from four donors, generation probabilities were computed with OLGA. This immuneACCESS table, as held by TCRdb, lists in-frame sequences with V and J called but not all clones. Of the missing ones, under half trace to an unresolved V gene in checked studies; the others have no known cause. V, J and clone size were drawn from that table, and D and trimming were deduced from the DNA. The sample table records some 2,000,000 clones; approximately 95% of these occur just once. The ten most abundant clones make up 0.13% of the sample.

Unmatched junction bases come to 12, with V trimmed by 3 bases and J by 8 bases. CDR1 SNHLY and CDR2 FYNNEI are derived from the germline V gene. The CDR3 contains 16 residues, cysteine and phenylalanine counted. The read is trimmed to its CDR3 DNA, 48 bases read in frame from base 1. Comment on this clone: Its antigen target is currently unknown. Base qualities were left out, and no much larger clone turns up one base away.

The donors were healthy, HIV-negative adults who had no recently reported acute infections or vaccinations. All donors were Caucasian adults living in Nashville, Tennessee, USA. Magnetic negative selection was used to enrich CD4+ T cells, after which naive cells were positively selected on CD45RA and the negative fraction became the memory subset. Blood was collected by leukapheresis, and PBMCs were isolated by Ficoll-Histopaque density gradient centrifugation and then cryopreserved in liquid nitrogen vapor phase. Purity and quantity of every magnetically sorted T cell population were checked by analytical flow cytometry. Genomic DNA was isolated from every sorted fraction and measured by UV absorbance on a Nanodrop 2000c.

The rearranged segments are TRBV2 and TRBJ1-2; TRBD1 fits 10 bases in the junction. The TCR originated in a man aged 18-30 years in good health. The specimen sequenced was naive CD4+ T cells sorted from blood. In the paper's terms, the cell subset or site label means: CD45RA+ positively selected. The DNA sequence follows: TGTGCCAGCAGTGACACCGGGACAGGGGCCGCGGGGGGCTACACCTTC. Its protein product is CASSDTGTGAAGGYTF.